Given below is one T cell receptor (beta chain) in context. Its antigen has not been determined. No quality values exist for individual bases; no much larger clone is one base distant. Approximately 550 nanograms of biopsy DNA per sample were submitted for commercial TCRB immunosequencing. Adaptive Biotechnology amplified the CDR3 regions from genomic DNA with a two-step multiplex PCR designed to control amplification bias. Primers covering every V and J gene segment were used in the first PCR, while barcodes and Illumina adapters were added in the second PCR. An Illumina instrument was used to sequence the CDR3 libraries. Per the authors' processing: Analysis combined the vendor-provided pipelines with custom analysis of raw data in R/Bioconductor under R version 3.3.0. Clonality, which ranges from 0 to 1, was calculated as the inverse of the normalised Shannon entropy across all productive clones. High-frequency clones were defined as the share of the repertoire taken up by the top 100 clones, keeping only clones that passed a 95% confidence test. Overlap between samples was measured with the Morisita-Horn index, while repertoire diversity was measured with the Simpson index. The clones in this table, taken by TCRdb from immuneACCESS, are in-frame only. Not every clone is retained; where verified, under half of the shortfall comes from an unresolved V gene, and the cause of the rest is unknown. The D gene and trimming were derived from the DNA, and the V and J assignments and clone size from that table. The sample table shows over 8,500 clones, and more than 65% are seen once. The top ten constitute 7.1% of the sample.

This entry comes from a study of T cell repertoires in ileal Crohn's disease (dated by TCRdb to the late 2010s). About the investigation overall: At the time of surgery, around a third of patients were active smokers, and the median duration of disease was roughly eight years. Every patient underwent surgery because of a complication, which was stricturing disease in around 61% of cases and penetrating disease in around 40%. TCR repertoire analysis was done in 50 to 70 Crohn's disease patients from a prospective multicentre cohort. M6 samples consisted of neoterminal ileum biopsies collected during postoperative colonoscopy. The study was conducted in parallel with a multicentre cohort built to find predictors of early endoscopic recurrence after ileocolonic resection. A total of around 150 mucosal samples from some 50 patients were sequenced, with samples obtained at several locations on the surgical specimen and at postoperative endoscopy. Endoscopic postoperative recurrence was defined as a Rutgeerts score above i0. About half of the patients received postoperative therapy: about a dozen received thiopurines and over 15 received anti-TNF agents.

Overall study results and their limits: Compared with CD4 T cells, sorted CD8 T cells held more high-frequency clones, which suggests that the mucosal expansions were mostly CD8. A significantly higher proportion of clonal expansions was observed in active smokers at surgery than in non-smokers (roughly 24% vs 19%, p=0.02). Within the first year after surgery, the timing of postoperative endoscopy varied, and the median delay was almost 7 months. Endoscopic recurrence was found to be associated with higher high-frequency clone percentages at surgery, and recurrence was observed in all patients with clonality above 26.8% (18/57). Mucosal CD4 and CD8 T cells were sorted and sequenced only in a subgroup of patients, the size of which was not stated.

Based on the germline V gene, the CDR1 and CDR2 sequences are SGHAT and FQNNGV. Clipping removes 8 bases from V and 6 bases from J, with 15 as the unmatched junction base count. From cysteine to phenylalanine, the CDR3 is 17 amino acids long. The read is trimmed to its CDR3 DNA, 51 bases read in frame from base 1. The time point label here, explained by the study, means: neoterminal ileum biopsy at postoperative endoscopy, about 6 months after surgery. Adults with ileal or ileocolonic Crohn's disease and an indication for ileocolonic resection were eligible for inclusion. Before DNA extraction, whole ileal mucosal biopsies were kept frozen at -80 degrees C. Genomic DNA was isolated from frozen whole biopsies using a TRizol-based method, and the DNA was quantified with a NanoDrop 2000 spectrophotometer.

The rearrangement joined TRBV11-2 to TRBJ1-6, and TRBD1 matches 8 of the central bases. This TCR derives from an adult with Crohn's disease. Sequencing used ileal tissue. The DNA is as follows: TGTGCCAGCCGGATAGACCGGACAGGGCGGATTAATTCACCCCTCCACTTT. This gives the protein CASRIDRTGRINSPLHF.